This T cell receptor (beta chain) was observed in a study of T cell responses to AZD1222 COVID-19 vaccine. Findings of the study overall: Spike-specific TCR breadth and depth went up after people got two AZD1222 doses. Spike was spanned by vaccine-associated CD4 TCRs, which were dominant at 160-218 and 743-854.

The V gene end was trimmed by 6 bases and the J gene end by 13 bases; junction bases not matched to a gene: 7. From germline, CDR1 is MDHEN and CDR2 SYDVKM. The CDR3 covers 12 residues. Worth noting for this clone: What it binds is unknown.

TCRdb's table, derived via immunoSEQ multiplex PCR, lists solely in-frame clones and lacks some. The data contain about 150,000 clones, 89% of them singletons. The chain couples TRBV28 to TRBJ2-1, with 9 bases lining up with TRBD2. Sequences were derived from peripheral blood, sampled on day 0 of AZD1222 vaccination. The clonotype was recovered from an adult in good health. CDR3 amino acids: CASRPSGEGQFF. The DNA for the CDR3 is TGTGCCAGCAGACCTAGCGGGGAGGGCCAGTTCTTC.